One and the same sample provided the 11 T cell receptor beta chains below, sequenced in a study of T cell responses to AZD1222 COVID-19 vaccine. Profiled with immunoSEQ multiplex PCR; TCRdb holds only in-frame clones, not every one. The sample contains more than 75,000 clones, around 89% of which appear only once. Sequences were derived from peripheral blood, sampled on day 0 of AZD1222 vaccination. The receptors come from an adult in good health.

This clone came up a few times. DNA for the CDR3: TGTGCCACCAGATCTAGCGGGTCCGGGGAGCTGTTTTTT. This sequence encodes CATRSSGSGELFF. The V gene is TRBV15, the J gene TRBJ2-2; 8 bases agree with TRBD2. V lost 6 bases and J lost 6; bases outside the gene matches: 3. This CDR3 has 13 amino acids. CDR1 and CDR2 from the germline V gene are LNHNV and YYDKDF (reference sequence). The full variable domain, completed using reference TRBV15 and TRBJ2-2, is DAMVIQNPRYQVTQFGKPVTLSCSQTLNHNVMYWYQQKSSQAPKLLFHYYDKDFNNEADTPDNFQSRRPNTSFCFLDIRSPGLGDTAMYLCATRSSGSGELFFGEGSRLTVL.

The V gene is TRBV4-3, the J gene TRBJ1-2; TRBD1 aligns across 7 bases. In germline, CDR1 is LGHNA, CDR2 YSLEER. V lost 4 bases to trimming and J lost 8 bases; unmatched junction nucleotides: 13. The CDR3 totals 15 residues. The CDR3 protein is CASSRKRGRGEGYTF. The CDR3 region has the DNA TGCGCCAGCAGCCGCAAACGAGGCAGGGGGGAAGGCTACACCTTC.

The CDR3 nucleotides are TGTGCCAAAAGCCGTCTGGGCTGGAGGCAAGCTTTCTTT. It yields the protein CAKSRLGWRQAFF. V gene TRBV19 combines with J gene TRBJ1-1; D uncertain. V dropped 10 bases and J dropped 9 bases, with 21 bases sitting between them. Germline CDR1 is LNHDA and CDR2 is SQIVND (reference sequence). CDR3 size: 13 residues.

V gene TRBV10-3 combines with J gene TRBJ2-6; 12 bases fit TRBD1. In germline, CDR1 is ENHRY, CDR2 SYGVKD. V lost 4 bases to trimming and J lost 3 bases; unmatched junction nucleotides: 4. This CDR3 region has 17 residues. The CDR3 nucleotides are TGTGCCATCAGTGGGGACAGGGGGCAAGGTGGGGCCAACGTCCTGACTTTC. Translating it yields CAISGDRGQGGANVLTF.

This clone has just one count. The rearrangement uses TRBV27 and TRBJ1-5; 9 positions match TRBD1. The CDR3 loop spans 15 amino acids. CDR1 MNHEY and CDR2 SMNVEV come from the germline V gene (reference sequence). The V gene end was trimmed by 5 bases and the J gene end by 3 bases; junction bases not matched to a gene: 5. Here the CDR3 DNA reads TGTGCCAGCAGTAGCTGGACAGGGGTCAATCAGCCCCAGCATTTT. Protein sequence: CASSSWTGVNQPQHF.

Here the CDR3 reads CASSFTGTPYGYTF. CDR3 nucleotides: TGTGCCAGCAGCTTCACAGGGACCCCCTATGGCTACACCTTC. The chain links TRBV7-8 to TRBJ1-2, with a possible D match to TRBD1 (6 bases). The CDR3 spans 14 residues. Germline V CDR1 and CDR2: SGHVS, FQNEAQ. Trimming stripped 3 bases from V and 4 bases from J, with 12 bases between.

The rearrangement joins TRBV6-2 or TRBV6-3 to TRBJ1-1; D gene unclear. Deletions cut 5 bases from V and 2 bases from J, with 15 bases between. Germline V CDR1 and CDR2: MNHEY, SVGEGT. This CDR3 is 15 amino acids long. CDR3 loop: CASSRSTPRNTEAFF. The CDR3 DNA is TGTGCCAGCAGTCGATCTACGCCCAGAAACACTGAAGCTTTCTTT.

The rearrangement links TRBV9 to TRBJ2-7; 10 nucleotides agree with TRBD1. The V segment lost 0 bases and the J segment 8 bases; nucleotides outside the gene matches: 8. Germline V gives CDR1 SGDLS, CDR2 YYNGEE. CDR3 length: 15 amino acids. In DNA, the CDR3 is TGTGCCAGCAGCGTAGGTGGGACAGGGGCTTATCAGCAGTACTTC. Translated: CASSVGGTGAYQQYF.

The CDR3 loop reads CASHRARLVNEQFF. CDR3 sequence (DNA): TGTGCCAGCCATAGGGCGCGGCTCGTCAATGAGCAGTTCTTC. The chain employs TRBV6-5 and TRBJ2-1; D not resolved. This CDR3 region has 14 residues. The V end lost 8 bases, the J end lost 6 bases, and 17 bases lay between the germline ends. CDR1 and CDR2 (germline): MNHEY, SVGAGI.

This clone was seen just once. The chain has TRBV18 and TRBJ2-7; 9 bases map to TRBD1. The ends lost 3 bases at V and 0 bases at J; junction bases unmatched: 9. From germline, CDR1 is KGHSH and CDR2 LQKENI. CDR3 size: 17 residues. The CDR3 DNA is TGTGCCAGCTCACCCCTGGGGGACAGGGCGCTCTCCTACGAGCAGTACTTC. Translation gives CASSPLGDRALSYEQYF.

This clone was observed a few times. The chain employs TRBV28 and TRBJ1-5; D not resolved. CDR3 length: 12 amino acids. V lost 9 bases, J lost 6 bases, and 12 bases lay in between. The germline CDR1 and CDR2 sequences are MDHEN and SYDVKM. Written as DNA, the CDR3 is TGTGCCAGTGGGCCATTGGGTCAGCCCCAGCATTTT. It codes for CASGPLGQPQHF. The variable domain in full, completed from reference TRBV28 and TRBJ1-5, reads DVKVTQSSRYLVKRTGEKVFLECVQDMDHENMFWYRQDPGLGLRLIYFSYDVKMKEKGDIPEGYSVSREKKERFSLILESASTNQTSMYLCASGPLGQPQHFGDGTRLSIL.